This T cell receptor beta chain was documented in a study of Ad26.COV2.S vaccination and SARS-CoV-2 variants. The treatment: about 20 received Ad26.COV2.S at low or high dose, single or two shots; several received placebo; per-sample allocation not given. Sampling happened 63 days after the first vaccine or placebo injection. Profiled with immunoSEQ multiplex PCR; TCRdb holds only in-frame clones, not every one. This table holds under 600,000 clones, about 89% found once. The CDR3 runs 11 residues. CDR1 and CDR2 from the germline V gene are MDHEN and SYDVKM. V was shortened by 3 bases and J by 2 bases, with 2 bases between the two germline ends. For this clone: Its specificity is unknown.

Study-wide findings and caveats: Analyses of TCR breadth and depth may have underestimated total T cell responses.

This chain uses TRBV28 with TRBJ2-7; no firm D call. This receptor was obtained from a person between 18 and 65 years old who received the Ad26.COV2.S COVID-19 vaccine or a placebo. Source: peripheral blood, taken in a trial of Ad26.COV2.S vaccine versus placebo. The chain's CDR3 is CASSFAYEQYF. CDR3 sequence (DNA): TGTGCCAGCAGTTTTGCCTACGAGCAGTACTTC.